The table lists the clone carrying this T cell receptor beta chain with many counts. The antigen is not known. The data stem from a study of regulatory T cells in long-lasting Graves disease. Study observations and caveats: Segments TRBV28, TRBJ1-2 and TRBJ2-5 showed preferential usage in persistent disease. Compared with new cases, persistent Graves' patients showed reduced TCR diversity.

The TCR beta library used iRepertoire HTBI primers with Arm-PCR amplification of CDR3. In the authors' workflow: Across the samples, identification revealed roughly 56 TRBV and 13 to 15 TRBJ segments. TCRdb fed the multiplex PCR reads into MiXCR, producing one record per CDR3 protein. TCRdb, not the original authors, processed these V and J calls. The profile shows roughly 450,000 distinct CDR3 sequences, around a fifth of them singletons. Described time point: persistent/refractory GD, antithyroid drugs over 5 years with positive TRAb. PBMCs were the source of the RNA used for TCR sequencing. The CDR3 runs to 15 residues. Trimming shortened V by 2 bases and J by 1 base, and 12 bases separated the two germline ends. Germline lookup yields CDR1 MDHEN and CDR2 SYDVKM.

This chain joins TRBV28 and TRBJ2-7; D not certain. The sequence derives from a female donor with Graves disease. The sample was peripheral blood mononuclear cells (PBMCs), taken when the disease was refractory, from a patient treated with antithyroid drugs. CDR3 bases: TGTGCCAGCAGTTTAGGGTCGACGTCTTCCTACGAGCAGTACTTC. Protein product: CASSLGSTSSYEQYF.